This T cell receptor beta chain was sequenced for a study of blood T cell repertoires in COVID-19. Under the authors' procedure: Estimation of nucleated cell counts was performed using reference gene primer amplification. Using immunoSEQ multiplex PCR, the repertoire was profiled, and TCRdb retains in-frame clones only, with some absent. From that table come the V and J calls and clone size; the DNA was used to work out D and trimming. The sample has more than 300,000 clones, approximately 89% seen once. The germline V gene has CDR1 SGHRS and CDR2 YFSETQ. This CDR3 is built from 15 residues. V dropped 5 bases and J dropped 4; count of bases not matched to a gene: 11.

The V and J genes are TRBV5-1 and TRBJ1-1; 7 bases fit TRBD1. The sample comprised PBMCs or T cells enriched from blood (not recorded which). This receptor was obtained from a man aged 35-49 years in a cohort exposed to, infected with or recovered from COVID-19 (not recorded which). The CDR3: CASSHAGGLGTEAFF. CDR3 DNA sequence: TGCGCCAGCAGTCATGCAGGGGGGTTAGGCACTGAAGCTTTCTTT.